This T cell receptor beta chain was sequenced for a study of draining lymph node invasion in breast cancer (dated by TCRdb to the early 2020s). Notes on the research overall: Histology and cytokeratin immunohistochemistry were used to diagnose nodal metastasis, and EpCAM/CD45 flow cytometry was used to confirm the diagnosis. The separate targeted TCR sequencing covered lymph nodes from roughly five patients, with primary tumors sequenced for three of those patients. Each patient contributed matched non-invaded and tumor-invaded tumor-draining lymph nodes plus the primary tumor, profiled for both Treg and Tconv subsets. Across breast cancer tissues, a separate targeted assay used bulk TCR-beta CDR3 sequencing to compare sorted memory regulatory T cells with memory conventional CD4 T cells. Overall study outcomes, separate from this receptor: In the targeted TCR-seq data, Tregs appeared to be more clonally expanded than Tconvs in all tissues, and lower diversity was found for both subsets in tumor than in lymph nodes. Shared TCRs between Treg and Tconv subsets were considered suggestive but not proof of common clonal origin. Some of the top 100 tumor clones were detected in invaded and non-invaded nodes, suggesting recirculation between tumor and draining nodes. Roughly 12-25% of Treg TCRs were shared with Tconvs per tissue, interpreted as suggesting peripheral Treg induction. Tracking the tumor top-100 clones was possible in just a couple of patients. Data could not resolve whether Treg conversion occurred in a given organ or whether converted Tregs recirculated between nodes and tumor.

The CDR1 and CDR2 encoded by the germline V gene (reference sequence) are LGHDT and YNNKEL. The CDR3, from cysteine to phenylalanine, totals 13 residues. The sequence is cut down to CDR3 DNA, 39 bases in frame from base 1. The V and J ends are trimmed by 0 bases and 4 bases, leaving 6 bases between them. Receptor amplification or capture employed bulk RNA-seq. The listed sequencing device is Illumina HiSeq 2500. As for the authors' bioinformatics: CDR3 sequences in the separate targeted TCR-seq dataset were extracted from raw reads and quantified using MiXCR version 2.1.5 with default parameters. In the separate targeted TCR-seq dataset, TCR-beta clones were defined by the combination of V gene, J gene and CDR3 sequence. In the separate targeted TCR-seq dataset, clones with fewer than three counts were first removed, after which only the 90% most strongly expressed clones per sample were kept. The separate targeted TCR-seq dataset calculated Treg-Tconv overlap for each tissue as the number of shared clones divided by the total number of Treg clones, multiplied by 100. TCRdb reprocessing: public reads trimmed at Q25 with fastp, clones called with MiXCR, in-frame beta chains kept. Each entry is one CDR3 protein sequence, shown with its most common DNA and genes. These V and J calls rely on TCRdb rather than the paper's analysis. A total of some 3,400 distinct CDR3 sequences appear in this sample, around three quarters of them only once. Of the sample, about 1.8% is held by the ten largest clones.

In regard to this clonotype: Its antigen is unknown. Base qualities are not provided; no much larger clone lies one nucleotide away.

CD4+ CD45RA- CD25- cells were sorted as memory conventional CD4 T cells. Each tumor-draining lymph node was classified as non-invaded if metastatic tumor cells were absent and as invaded if metastatic tumor cells were present. Before staining and sorting, a Miltenyi Pan T Cell isolation kit was used to pre-enrich the T cells. Primary tumors were characterized by immunohistochemistry for estrogen receptor, progesterone receptor, HER2 and Ki-67. Fresh surgical tissue was processed within a few hours after surgery by being cut into small fragments. Tissue fragments were enzymatically digested with Liberase TL plus DNase for about 20 minutes and filtered through a 40-micrometer strainer. After DAPI live/dead staining, cells were sorted on a BD FACS Aria II at about 97-99% purity. Sorted cells were lysed in TCL buffer, and RNA was purified using a Norgen Single Cell RNA purification kit that included DNase treatment.

The chain joins TRBV3-1 to TRBJ1-1; no confident D gene assignment can be made. The sequenced sample consisted of sorted memory CD4+ effector T cells from a lymph node. The cell subset or site label of this sample denotes: CD45RA-negative sorted CD4+ T cells (memory Tconv or effector/memory Treg). This TCR derives from a female donor with luminal breast cancer. CDR3 sequence: CASSQDESTEAFF. The nucleotide sequence is given as TGTGCCAGCAGCCAAGATGAGAGCACTGAAGCTTTCTTT.